The entry below describes one TCR beta chain. Its target antigen remains unknown. Per-nucleotide qualities are absent, and no much larger clonotype sits a single base away. The sample's treatment or condition label, decoded: around 19 received Ad26.COV2.S at low or high dose, single or two shots; five or six received placebo; per-sample allocation not given. For vaccine and placebo recipients, repertoires were sequenced using samples collected on day 63 after the first injection. In Cohort 1b, about two dozen adults aged 18-55 years were enrolled at a single site in Boston, USA, between 29 July and 7 August 2020. Ad26.COV2.S was a replication-incompetent adenovirus type 26 vector that expressed a prefusion-stabilized SARS-CoV-2 spike protein derived from the original Wuhan strain. TCRbeta CDR3 regions were sequenced with the immunoSEQ Assay. After extraction, genomic DNA underwent amplification by bias-controlled multiplex PCR, followed by high-throughput sequencing. As for the authors' bioinformatics: To quantify the absolute abundance of every unique TCRbeta CDR3 region, sequences were collapsed and filtered. T cell fraction was estimated by normalization of TCRbeta template counts to usable DNA, with usable DNA being measured through amplification of reference genes present in all nucleated cells. Repertoire TCRs were annotated as SARS-CoV-2-specific when V gene, CDR3 amino acid sequence and J gene were exactly matched to a known reactive TCR set. The reference SARS-CoV-2 TCR set came from MIRA and was filtered for enrichment in COVID-19-positive ImmuneCODE repertoires, removing public or cross-reactive TCRs. Based on the MIRA antigens, annotated TCRs were further analysed at the level of specific ORF or position within ORF. Breadth was defined as annotated unique rearrangements over total unique productive rearrangements; depth was the summed frequency of those rearrangements. Two-sided Wilcoxon rank-sum tests were applied when comparing TCR breadth between groups. As stored in TCRdb, this immuneACCESS dataset retains in-frame rearrangements with V and J assigned. A fraction of the clones does not appear; measured against another copy, unresolved V genes explain less than half of the discrepancy, and the remainder lacks a known reason. Clone size and V and J calls were adopted from that table, with D and trimming inferred from the DNA. Across this sample there are roughly 380,000 clones, with approximately 88% seen only once. The ten largest clones add up to about 4% of the sample.

The data originate from a study of Ad26.COV2.S vaccination and SARS-CoV-2 variants (dated by TCRdb to about 2021). About the investigation overall: Donors in the vaccine arm were drawn from COV1001, a multicentre, randomized, double-blind, placebo-controlled phase I-IIa trial testing Ad26.COV2.S in healthy adults. Ad26.COV2.S was administered intramuscularly at 5 x 10^10 or 1 x 10^11 viral particles, either as a single shot or as two shots given 56 days apart. The specificity and breadth of SARS-CoV-2-reactive T cell receptors after Ad26.COV2.S vaccination were assessed by TCRbeta repertoire sequencing. Trial participants were randomized into five groups of five: low-dose or high-dose Ad26.COV2.S given once or twice, or placebo on both occasions. The TCR-sequenced set comprised around 30 samples: some 20 Ad26.COV2.S vaccine recipients, 5 placebo recipients and 8 SARS-CoV-2 convalescent individuals. Investigators did not know the trial group allocation while performing experiments and assessing outcomes. Here is what the overall study found, with its caveats: Non-spike TCR breadth was comparable between vaccine and placebo recipients, consistent with the vaccine containing only spike. The study was not powered for comparison of responses between vaccine doses or regimens. The authors noted that total T cell responses may have been underestimated by the TCR breadth and depth analyses. After vaccination, spike-specific CD8+ and CD4+ T cell responses were reported to show substantial breadth. Higher spike-specific TCR breadth was observed in Ad26.COV2.S recipients than in placebo recipients (P = 0.0014).

Counted from cysteine to phenylalanine, this CDR3 has 14 amino acids. CDR3 DNA only is kept here, 42 bases in frame from base 1. The CDR1 and CDR2 encoded by the germline V gene (reference sequence) are MNHEY and SMNVEV. Relative to germline, V is 7 bases shorter and J is 4 bases shorter, with 15 bases between their ends. The receptor's source is a person aged 18 to 59 who received the Ad26.COV2.S COVID-19 vaccine or a placebo. The material was peripheral blood, obtained in a trial of Ad26.COV2.S vaccine versus placebo. The chain couples TRBV27 to TRBJ2-3, with no confident D gene call. The CDR3 corresponds to CASTPSGGADTQYF. DNA sequence: TGTGCCAGCACCCCCTCGGGCGGCGCAGATACGCAGTATTTT.